The next 3 T cell receptor beta chains were all read from a single sample in a study of blood T cell repertoires in COVID-19. Profiled with immunoSEQ multiplex PCR; TCRdb holds only in-frame clones, not every one. The data show roughly 210,000 clones, around 86% seen once. The sample was PBMCs or T cells enriched from blood (not recorded which). The receptor set was obtained from a man aged 30 to 39 in a cohort exposed to, infected with or recovered from COVID-19 (not recorded which).

V gene TRBV7-9 combines with J gene TRBJ1-3; 7 bases agree with TRBD1. The germline V gene has CDR1 SEHNR and CDR2 FQNEAQ (reference sequence). The CDR3 loop spans 17 amino acids. V dropped 1 base and J dropped 0; count of bases not matched to a gene: 6. The CDR3 bases are TGTGCCAGCAGCTTAGGAGACAGGGTTCTCTCTGGAAACACCATATATTTT. The encoded protein is CASSLGDRVLSGNTIYF.

V and J are TRBV5-1 and TRBJ1-2, with D perhaps matching TRBD1 (6 bases). Per the germline V gene, CDR1 is SGHRS and CDR2 is YFSETQ. This CDR3 contains 16 residues. V was clipped by 4 bases and J by 3 bases, with 19 bases between them. Written as DNA, the CDR3 is TGCGCCAGCAGCCTGACCCGACAGGCGGCCTACTATGGCTACACCTTC. This gives the protein CASSLTRQAAYYGYTF.

The rearrangement links TRBV19 to TRBJ2-7; possible D gene TRBD1, 5 bases. The CDR3 loop spans 14 amino acids. In germline, CDR1 is LNHDA, CDR2 SQIVND (reference sequence). V was pared by 5 bases and J by 1 base, with 12 bases between. CDR3: CASSPQGRSYEQYF. The DNA for the CDR3 is TGTGCCAGTAGTCCGCAGGGTAGGTCCTACGAGCAGTACTTC.